Listed below are T cell receptor beta chains from one sample, sequenced in a study of T cells in Graves' hyperthyroidism and ophthalmopathy. TCRdb independently ran MiXCR on the multiplex PCR reads; one entry per CDR3 protein. The sample lists about 570,000 distinct CDR3 sequences; about 43% were seen once. Specimen: peripheral blood or thyroid tissue (not recorded which). Receptors originate from an adult woman with Graves' disease, either hyperthyroidism or ophthalmopathy (not recorded which). Both conserved end residues are part of each CDR3. The D gene is left open where the match is weak. Expanded clones are given a class, and other clones once, few, many or no size at all.

j_gene	d_gene	abundance	v_gene	CDR3nt	CDR3aa
TRBJ1-4	-	few	TRBV6-6	TGTGCCAGCAGTTCCATCTCAGGGGTCGGCGAAAAACTGTTTTTT	CASSSISGVGEKLFF
TRBJ2-3	-	few	TRBV11-2	TGTGCCAGCAGCGGGAGTACAGATACGCAGTATTTT	CASSGSTDTQYF
TRBJ2-5	TRBD1	few	TRBV7-8	TGTGCCAGCAGCTTATGGGGGACAGGGGGCGGTCAGCCCCAGTACTTC	CASSLWGTGGGQPQYF
TRBJ2-2	-	many	TRBV19	TGTGCCAGTAGCCTTGAGATTTTGGCCGGGGAGCTGTTTTTT	CASSLEILAGELFF
TRBJ2-5	TRBD2	few	TRBV5-4	TGTGCCAGCAGCTTGCAAGCGGGAGGAGTTCGAGAGACCCAGTACTTC	CASSLQAGGVRETQYF
TRBJ2-1	TRBD1	-	TRBV20-1	TGCAGTGCTAGGGATCCAGGGGGTTACAATGAGCAGTTCTTC	CSARDPGGYNEQFF
TRBJ2-5	-	many	TRBV6-5	TGTGCCAGCAGTTACCGGGCGCTCAGAGAGACCCAGTACTTC	CASSYRALRETQYF
TRBJ1-2	-	many	TRBV4-1	TGCGCCAGCACCGAATTTGGGGGGAATGGCTACACCTTC	CASTEFGGNGYTF
TRBJ2-1	-	-	TRBV10-3	TGTGCCATCAGTGGAGGAGGACGGGGGCAGAGCGGGAAGGCGGCCTACAATGAGCAGTTCTTC	CAISGGGRGQSGKAAYNEQFF
TRBJ2-5	-	once	TRBV20-1	TGCAGTGCTGCATCGGGGGGCAGGGAGACCCAGTACTTC	CSAASGGRETQYF
TRBJ2-7	TRBD1	many	TRBV11-2	TGTGCCAGCAGCAAGGACAGGGGGCACTCCTACGAGCAGTACTTC	CASSKDRGHSYEQYF
TRBJ1-2	-	-	TRBV4-1	TGCGCCAGCAGCCAAGATCTCGGCATGACAGGCTATGGCTACACCTTC	CASSQDLGMTGYGYTF
TRBJ1-5	TRBD1	-	TRBV19	TGTGCCAGTAGGGTCGGGACAGGGGGTGGAAGCAATCAGCCCCAGCATTTT	CASRVGTGGGSNQPQHF
TRBJ1-1	-	many	TRBV24-1	TGTGCCACCAGTGATGGGCAGTTGAACACTGAAGCTTTCTTT	CATSDGQLNTEAFF
TRBJ1-6	-	-	TRBV20-1	TGCAGTGCTTCTTCTTCAGGTTCCCGTCCCCTCCACTTT	CSASSSGSRPLHF
TRBJ2-5	-	-	TRBV6-1	TGTGCCAGCAGTGAAGCCCGCGGGGCAGAGACCCAGTACTTC	CASSEARGAETQYF
TRBJ1-5	TRBD1	many	TRBV2	TGTGCCAGCAGCGGACAGGGAGGATCTCAGCCCCAGCATTTT	CASSGQGGSQPQHF
TRBJ1-5	-	-	TRBV7-8	TGTGCCAGCAGCTCCCACCCATGGAGGGGAGATCAGCCCCAGCATTTT	CASSSHPWRGDQPQHF
TRBJ1-1	TRBD1	many	TRBV7-3	TGTGCCAGCAGCTTAGGAGGGGGCGGATACACTGAAGCTTTCTTT	CASSLGGGGYTEAFF
TRBJ1-5	-	few	TRBV9	TGTGCCAGCAGCGGATCCCGGGACGGGTCCTACGAGCATTTT	CASSGSRDGSYEHF
TRBJ2-5	TRBD1	many	TRBV20-1	TGCAGTGCTAGAGACCCTCGGACAGGGTCGGTAGAGACCCAGTACTTC	CSARDPRTGSVETQYF
TRBJ1-2	TRBD1	many	TRBV12-3/TRBV12-4	TGTGCCAGCAGCTGGGACAGACCGAATTCTAACTATGGCTACACCTTC	CASSWDRPNSNYGYTF
TRBJ1-2	-	many	TRBV9	TGTGCCAGCAGCCGTAACTATGGCTACACCTTC	CASSRNYGYTF
TRBJ1-6	-	many	TRBV28	TGTGCCAGCAGTCCACGCGGACACTTCAGTTCACCCCTCCACTTT	CASSPRGHFSSPLHF
TRBJ1-2	-	many	TRBV5-4	TGTGCCAGCAGCTTGGCCGGGGCAGGATATGGCTACACCTTC	CASSLAGAGYGYTF
TRBJ1-1	TRBD1	many	TRBV4-1	TGCGCCAGCAGCAGAGGACAGGGGGTCCTAATGAACACTGAAGCTTTCTTT	CASSRGQGVLMNTEAFF
TRBJ1-5	-	-	TRBV7-8	TGTGCCAGCAGCATATCAACAGGGTTGAGAAGCAATCAGCCCCAGCATTTT	CASSISTGLRSNQPQHF
TRBJ2-5	-	many	TRBV12-3/TRBV12-4	TGTGCCAGCAGCAGTCCAGGAGAGACCCAGTACTTC	CASSSPGETQYF
TRBJ2-7	TRBD1	once	TRBV15	TGTGCCACCAGCAGAGATGCGACAGGGGATCCTCTACCGTCTGAGCAGTACTTC	CATSRDATGDPLPSEQYF
TRBJ1-4	-	many	TRBV20-1	TGCAGTGCTCCCAGCGAGCAGTCAGGAGAAAAACTGTTTTTT	CSAPSEQSGEKLFF
TRBJ2-7	TRBD2	few	TRBV28	TGTGCCAGCAGTTCACCGGGACTAGCGGGGAAAGGGACTTACGAGCAGTACTTC	CASSSPGLAGKGTYEQYF
TRBJ1-6	TRBD1	-	TRBV7-9	TGTGCCAGCAGCCTGTGGGACAGGGACCAATCACCCCTCCACTTT	CASSLWDRDQSPLHF
TRBJ2-5	-	-	TRBV9	TGTGCCAGCAGCGCGACAGGCCCCCAAGAGACCCAGTACTTC	CASSATGPQETQYF
TRBJ2-5	-	-	TRBV4-1	TGCGCCAGCAGCCCCCTGCGGGAACAAGAGACCCAGTACTTC	CASSPLREQETQYF
TRBJ1-1	-	many	TRBV6-6	TGTGCCAGCGATAGGCACGGGAACACTGAAGCTTTCTTT	CASDRHGNTEAFF
TRBJ2-2	TRBD1	-	TRBV9	TGTGCCAGCAGCGGCGGGACAGGACAAACCCGGGAGCTGTTTTTT	CASSGGTGQTRELFF
TRBJ1-1	TRBD1	-	TRBV7-3	TGTGCCAGCAGCCGAGGACAGGGGTTGAGGTCTGAAGCTTTCTTT	CASSRGQGLRSEAFF
TRBJ1-1	TRBD1	-	TRBV11-2	TGTGCCAGCCGGCAGGGACAGGGCTCGAAAGTTTTCTTT	CASRQGQGSKVFF
TRBJ1-2	-	many	TRBV9	TGTGCCAGCAGCGACGAAGGGATCCGTTATGGCTACACCTTC	CASSDEGIRYGYTF
TRBJ1-2	TRBD1	-	TRBV7-9	TGTGCCAGCAGCCCTTCGACAGGGGGCGGCTATGGCTACACCTTC	CASSPSTGGGYGYTF
TRBJ2-7	-	-	TRBV10-3	TGTGCCATCAAGCCGACTCGGTACTACGAGCAGTACTTC	CAIKPTRYYEQYF
TRBJ1-2	-	few	TRBV10-3	TGTGCCATCAGCAGGGGCGACTATGGCTACACCTTC	CAISRGDYGYTF
TRBJ2-5	TRBD2	-	TRBV28	TGTGCCAGCATGGGGGGAGGGCCGCAGACCCAGTACTTC	CASMGGGPQTQYF
TRBJ2-7	-	many	TRBV10-2	TGCGCCAGCAGTGGTACCGGGACACCCTCCTACGAGCAGTACTTC	CASSGTGTPSYEQYF
TRBJ1-1	TRBD1	-	TRBV9	TGTGCCAGCAGCGCTGGACAGGGCACTGAAGCTTTCTTT	CASSAGQGTEAFF
TRBJ1-4	-	many	TRBV29-1	TGCAGCGTTGATGCGGGGGCGCAACTGTTTTTT	CSVDAGAQLFF